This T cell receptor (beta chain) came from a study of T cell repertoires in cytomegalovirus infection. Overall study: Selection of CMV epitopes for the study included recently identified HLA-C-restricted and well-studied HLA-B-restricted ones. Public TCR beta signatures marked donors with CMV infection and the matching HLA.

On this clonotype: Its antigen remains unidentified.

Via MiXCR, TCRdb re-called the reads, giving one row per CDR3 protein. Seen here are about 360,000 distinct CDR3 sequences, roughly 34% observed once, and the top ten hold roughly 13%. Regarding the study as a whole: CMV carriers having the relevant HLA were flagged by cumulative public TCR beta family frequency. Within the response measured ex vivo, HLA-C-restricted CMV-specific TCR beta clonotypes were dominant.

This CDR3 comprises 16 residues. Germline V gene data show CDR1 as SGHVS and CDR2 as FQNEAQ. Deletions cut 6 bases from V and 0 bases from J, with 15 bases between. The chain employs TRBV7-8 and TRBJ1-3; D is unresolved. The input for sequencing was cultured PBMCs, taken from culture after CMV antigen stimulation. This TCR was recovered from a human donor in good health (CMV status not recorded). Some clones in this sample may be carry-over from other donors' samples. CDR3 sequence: CASSPVPRPSGNTIYF. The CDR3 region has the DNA TGTGCCAGCAGTCCGGTCCCTCGACCCTCTGGAAACACCATATATTTT. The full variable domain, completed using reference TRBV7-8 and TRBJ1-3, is GAGVSQSPRYKVAKRGQDVALRCDPISGHVSLFWYQQALGQGPEFLTYFQNEAQLDKSGLPSDRFFAERPEGSVSTLKIQRTQQEDSAVYLCASSPVPRPSGNTIYFGEGSWLTVV.